A single sample gave rise to the 8 T cell receptor beta chains below, sequenced in a study of cytomegalovirus exposure and HLA in healthy donors (dated by TCRdb to 2016 to 2017). Libraries were prepared through the immunoSEQ multiplex PCR assay. The clones in this table, taken by TCRdb from immuneACCESS, are in-frame only. Not every clone is retained; where verified, under half of the shortfall comes from an unresolved V gene, and the cause of the rest is unknown. This sample is represented by about 130,000 clones; around four fifths of them were singletons. The ten largest clones represent 25% to 30% of the sample. Sequencing input: PBMCs. These receptor sequences come from a man aged 30 to 39 in good health and CMV-seropositive.

The gene calls are TRBV6-5 and TRBJ2-2; D gene ambiguous. V lost 10 bases and J lost 4, with 19 bases in between. Germline V CDR1 and CDR2: MNHEY, SVGAGI. CDR3 length: 15 residues. The CDR3 protein is CATHGRNRGTGELFF. In nucleotides, the CDR3 is TGTGCCACCCATGGCCGGAACCGCGGCACCGGGGAGCTGTTTTTT.

The chain links TRBV29-1 to TRBJ2-7; 10 positions agree with TRBD1. The germline gives CDR1 SQVTM, CDR2 ANQGSEA. The V segment lost 4 bases and the J segment 6 bases; nucleotides outside the gene matches: 6. The CDR3 extends over 13 amino acids. The CDR3 coding sequence is TGCAGCGTTGTTGGGACAGGGGTCCGCGAGCAGTACTTC. It encodes CSVVGTGVREQYF.

The CDR3 here is CASSSGRATGELFF. The CDR3 DNA reads TGTGCCAGCAGTAGCGGGAGGGCCACCGGGGAGCTGTTTTTT. This chain uses TRBV6-4 with TRBJ2-2; 10 positions agree with TRBD2. The ends lost 5 bases at V and 4 bases at J; junction bases unmatched: 1. The CDR3 has 14 residues. Germline assignment: CDR1 MRHNA and CDR2 SNTAGT.

The gene calls are TRBV5-6 and TRBJ2-7; the D gene is possibly TRBD1 (6 bases). This CDR3 is built from 15 residues. Trimming cost V 3 bases and J 4 bases, with 17 bases left between them. Per germline, CDR1 SGHDT and CDR2 YYEEEE. The chain's CDR3 is CASSSQGQAMYEQYF. As DNA, the CDR3 is TGTGCCAGCAGCTCACAGGGCCAGGCCATGTACGAGCAGTACTTC. The full variable domain, in which reference TRBV5-6 and TRBJ2-7 provide the parts outside the CDR3, is DAGVTQSPTHLIKTRGQQVTLRCSPKSGHDTVSWYQQALGQGPQFIFQYYEEEERQRGNFPDRFSGHQFPNYSSELNVNALLLGDSALYLCASSSQGQAMYEQYFGPGTRLTVT.

The chain uses TRBV6-1 and TRBJ2-7; a possible D gene is TRBD2 (5 bases). This CDR3 contains 14 residues. Trimming cost V 5 bases and J 4 bases, with 15 bases left between them. CDR1 MNHNS and CDR2 SASEGT come from the germline V gene. CDR3 amino acids: CASSHPGRGYEQYF. CDR3 nucleotides: TGTGCCAGCAGTCACCCCGGGCGAGGGTACGAGCAGTACTTC.

The genes are TRBV4-2 and TRBJ1-2; possibly TRBD1 for D (5 bases). CDR1 is LGHNA, CDR2 YNFKEQ, per germline. This CDR3 comprises 13 residues. Trimming left V 2 bases short and J 6 bases short, with 10 bases between. The DNA of the CDR3 is TGTGCCAGCAGCCAACAGGGAGGAGATGGCTACACCTTC. It specifies CASSQQGGDGYTF.

The CDR3 DNA sequence: TGTGCCAGCAGCCCCCGTCGGAACACCGGGGAGCTGTTTTTT. Amino acid sequence: CASSPRRNTGELFF. The V and J genes are TRBV9 and TRBJ2-2; D not resolved. This CDR3 contains 14 residues. V was pared by 4 bases and J by 1 base, with 8 bases between. Germline lookup yields CDR1 SGDLS and CDR2 YYNGEE.

J is TRBJ1-4 and V is TRBV2; D remains ambiguous. Trimming stripped 7 bases from V and 0 bases from J, with 12 bases between. Germline loops: CDR1 SNHLY, CDR2 FYNNEI. CDR3 length equals 15 residues. The CDR3 nucleotides are TGTGCCAGCAAAAACGGAGAAACAACTAATGAAAAACTGTTTTTT. Protein product: CASKNGETTNEKLFF.